These T cell receptor beta chains were read from a single sample in a study of blood T cell repertoires in COVID-19. This table comes from immunoSEQ multiplex PCR, and its TCRdb copy is limited to in-frame clones, with some not included. The sample yields 280,000 or so clones, over 75% seen once. The material sequenced was peripheral blood. The receptors were gathered from a woman in her sixties or seventies with acute or convalescent COVID-19. Both conserved end residues are part of each CDR3. Fields, in order: CDR3 length, V gene, J gene, D gene, clone size, CDR3 DNA, CDR3 protein. D genes are given only for firm matches. Size is stated for part of the rows, as once, few or many counts, or as a class when the clone is expanded.

>14|TRBV5-4|TRBJ1-1|TRBD1|NA
TGTGCCAGCAGTACCGGACAGGACCCACTCCAAGCTTTCTTT
CASSTGQDPLQAFF
>15|TRBV9|TRBJ2-3|NA|once
TGTGCCAGCAGCGTAGACGGGAGAACGACAGATACGCAGTATTTT
CASSVDGRTTDTQYF
>15|TRBV6-7|TRBJ2-7|NA|NA
TGTGCCAGCAGTTGTCTCGGGAGCCGCCCTCCCGAGCAGTACTTC
CASSCLGSRPPEQYF
>13|TRBV30|TRBJ1-4|NA|NA
TGTGCCTGGAGTTACCGGGAGAATGAAAAACTGTTTTTT
CAWSYRENEKLFF
>11|TRBV20-1|TRBJ2-4|NA|NA
TGCAGTGCTAGAGATGCGGGCATTCAGTACTTC
CSARDAGIQYF
>16|TRBV6-2/TRBV6-3|TRBJ2-2|NA|NA
TGTGCCAGCACCCCTAGTGGACTACCAAACACCGGGGAGCTGTTTTTT
CASTPSGLPNTGELFF
>15|TRBV19|TRBJ2-3|TRBD1|few
TGTGCCAGTAGTCGGACAGGGTCCGGCACAGATACGCAGTATTTT
CASSRTGSGTDTQYF
>17|TRBV25-1|TRBJ2-2|TRBD2|NA
TGTGCCAGCAGGCGTAGCGGGAGGGCCGCGGACACCGGGGAGCTGTTTTTT
CASRRSGRAADTGELFF
>13|TRBV27|TRBJ2-7|NA|NA
TGTGCCAGCAGTTACGCTAGCTCCTACGAGCAGTACTTC
CASSYASSYEQYF
>13|TRBV2|TRBJ1-1|TRBD1|NA
TGTGCCAGCAGGTCCGGGACAGTCGCTGAAGCTTTCTTT
CASRSGTVAEAFF
>18|TRBV6-1|TRBJ2-1|TRBD2|NA
TGTGCCAGCAGTGACCTTAGCGGGAGGGCCCTGTCCTACAATGAGCAGTTCTTC
CASSDLSGRALSYNEQFF